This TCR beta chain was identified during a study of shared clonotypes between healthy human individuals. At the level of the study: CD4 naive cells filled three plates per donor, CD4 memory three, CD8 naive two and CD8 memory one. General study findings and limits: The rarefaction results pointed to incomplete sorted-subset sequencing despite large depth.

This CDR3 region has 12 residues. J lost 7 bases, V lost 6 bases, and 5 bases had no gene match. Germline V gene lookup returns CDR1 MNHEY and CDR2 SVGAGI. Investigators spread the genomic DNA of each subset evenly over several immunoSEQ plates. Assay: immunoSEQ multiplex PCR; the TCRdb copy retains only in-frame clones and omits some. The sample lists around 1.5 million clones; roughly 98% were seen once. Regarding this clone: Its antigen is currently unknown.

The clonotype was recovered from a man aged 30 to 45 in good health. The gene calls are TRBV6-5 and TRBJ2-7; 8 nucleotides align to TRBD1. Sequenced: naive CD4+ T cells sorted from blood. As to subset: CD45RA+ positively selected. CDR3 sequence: CASRTGAKEQYF. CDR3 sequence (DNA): TGTGCCAGCAGGACAGGGGCTAAGGAGCAGTACTTC.